Each of the 29 T cell receptor beta chains below was sequenced from the same sample in a study of blood T cell repertoires in COVID-19. The data were produced by immunoSEQ multiplex PCR, yet TCRdb's version contains in-frame clones alone and is incomplete. The data show 90,000 to 120,000 clones, approximately 90% seen once. Sequencing was performed on peripheral blood. The origin of the receptors is a woman aged 25-40 years with acute or convalescent COVID-19.

The gene calls are TRBV28 and TRBJ1-5; no firm D call. Trimming removed 5 bases from V and 0 bases from J, with 5 bases in between. CDR3 length equals 13 residues. Germline CDR1 reads MDHEN; CDR2 reads SYDVKM. The CDR3 nucleotides read TGTGCCAGCAGTCAGAATAGCAATCAGCCCCAGCATTTT. This codes for CASSQNSNQPQHF.

The chain carries TRBV7-2 and TRBJ2-7, with a possible D match to TRBD1 (6 bases). CDR1 and CDR2 from the germline V gene are SGHTA and FQGNSA. The CDR3 has 13 residues. The V and J ends lost 10 bases and 4 bases respectively, with 17 bases between them. The CDR3 loop reads CATATGLGYEQYF. The CDR3 DNA reads as TGTGCCACCGCGACAGGCTTAGGGTACGAGCAGTACTTC.

The sample holds a few counts of this clone. This chain connects TRBV2 to TRBJ1-5, with D possibly being TRBD1 (6 bases). V gave up 7 bases and J gave up 7 bases, with 14 bases separating them. The germline gives CDR1 SNHLY, CDR2 FYNNEI. CDR3 length equals 13 residues. CDR3 DNA: TGTGCCAGCATTGGACAGAAGAACCAGCCCCAGCATTTT. Its protein is CASIGQKNQPQHF.

CDR3 bases: TGTGCCAGCAGCTCCCCCCAGGGCTACACCTTC. It yields the protein CASSSPQGYTF. The genes are TRBV7-8 and TRBJ1-2; D not certain. Germline lookup yields CDR1 SGHVS and CDR2 FQNEAQ. Trimming removed 4 bases from V and 8 bases from J, with 8 bases in between. The CDR3 spans 11 residues.

This sequence joins TRBV19 and TRBJ2-5, with 16 bases identical to TRBD2. The CDR3 covers 16 residues. CDR1 and CDR2 from the germline V gene are LNHDA and SQIVND (reference sequence). With 5 bases clipped from V and 5 bases from J, the junction kept 5 bases outside the gene matches. The CDR3, as DNA: TGTGCCAGTAGTGGAGGGACTAGCGGGGGGGCGGAGACCCAGTACTTC. Translation: CASSGGTSGGAETQYF.

The J gene is TRBJ2-1, the V gene TRBV5-4, with TRBD2 matching 8 bases. CDR3 length equals 13 residues. V dropped 1 base and J dropped 7; count of bases not matched to a gene: 1. Germline V gene data show CDR1 as SGHNT and CDR2 as YYREEE (reference sequence). CDR3 in DNA: TGTGCCAGCAGCTTGCGACTAGCGAATGAGCAGTTCTTC. Translation: CASSLRLANEQFF.

The J gene is TRBJ1-2, the V gene TRBV30; D is perhaps TRBD1 (5 bases). CDR1 and CDR2 (germline): GTSNPN, SVGIG (reference sequence). Trimming removed 3 bases from V and 6 bases from J, with 14 bases in between. CDR3 length: 13 residues. As DNA, the CDR3 is TGTGCCTGGAGCAAATCAGGGTTCCATGGCTACACCTTC. Its protein is CAWSKSGFHGYTF.

The chain links TRBV5-5 to TRBJ2-1; 7 nucleotides match TRBD2. V gave up 0 bases and J gave up 3 bases; unmatched junction bases: 15. Germline V CDR1 and CDR2: SGHKS, YYEKEE (reference sequence). The CDR3 covers 19 residues. The CDR3 DNA reads TGTGCCAGCAGCTTGGGGCGACGGGACTACCAGGTCCGCTACAATGAGCAGTTCTTC. Translation: CASSLGRRDYQVRYNEQFF. Looking up the rest from reference TRBV5-5 and TRBJ2-1 gives the full variable domain: DAGVTQSPTHLIKTRGQQVTLRCSPISGHKSVSWYQQVLGQGPQFIFQYYEKEERGRGNFPDRFSARQFPNYSSELNVNALLLGDSALYLCASSLGRRDYQVRYNEQFFGPGTRLTVL.

This sequence joins TRBV27 and TRBJ2-3; 9 bases line up with TRBD2. Germline-derived CDR1 and CDR2 are MNHEY and SMNVEV (reference sequence). This CDR3 comprises 16 residues. J was trimmed by 2 bases and V by 6 bases; bases with no gene match: 9. The CDR3: CASSQWREGPTDTQYF. The CDR3 DNA reads TGTGCCAGCAGCCAATGGCGGGAGGGCCCCACAGATACGCAGTATTTT.

This chain connects TRBV3-1 (or the pseudogene TRBV3-2) to TRBJ2-2, with 14 bases matching TRBD2. The CDR3 is 16 amino acids. V shed 1 base, J shed 5 bases, and the junction held 0 bases outside the gene matches. Germline lookup yields CDR1 LGHDT and CDR2 YNNKEL (reference sequence). The CDR3 reads CASSQGTSGRTGELFF. CDR3 nucleotide sequence: TGTGCCAGCAGCCAAGGGACTAGCGGGAGGACCGGGGAGCTGTTTTTT.

The chain recombines TRBV19 with TRBJ1-5; no definite D call. The CDR3 is 17 residues long. CDR1 and CDR2 from the germline V gene are LNHDA and SQIVND (reference sequence). V gave up 5 bases and J gave up 7 bases, with 24 bases separating them. CDR3 amino acids: CASSLFTGERGSQPQHF. DNA of the CDR3: TGTGCCAGTAGTCTTTTCACCGGAGAACGAGGGAGCCAGCCCCAGCATTTT. The variable domain in full, with the rest retrieved from reference TRBV19 and TRBJ1-5, is DGGITQSPKYLFRKEGQNVTLSCEQNLNHDAMYWYRQDPGQGLRLIYYSQIVNDFQKGDIAEGYSVSREKKESFPLTVTSAQKNPTAFYLCASSLFTGERGSQPQHFGDGTRLSIL.

The rearrangement joins TRBV6-4 to TRBJ2-1, with TRBD2 as a possible D gene (7 bases). Trimming took 6 bases from V and 7 from J, leaving 16 bases between them. Germline lookup yields CDR1 MRHNA and CDR2 SNTAGT. The CDR3 is made up of 14 amino acids. This CDR3 reads CASRAGAASNEQFF. The CDR3 bases are TGTGCCAGCAGGGCGGGGGCGGCCTCAAATGAGCAGTTCTTC.

The chain employs TRBV6-6 and TRBJ2-1, with TRBD2 matching 11 bases. The ends lost 8 bases at V and 9 bases at J; junction bases unmatched: 15. The CDR3 runs 16 residues. Germline values: CDR1 MNHNY, CDR2 SVGAGI (reference sequence). CDR3 sequence (DNA): TGTGCCAGCCTTAGCGGGAGGGCCAAAGGGTCAGGTGAGCAGTTCTTC. Translated: CASLSGRAKGSGEQFF.

The gene calls are TRBV7-2 and TRBJ2-3; 9 bases fit TRBD1. With 1 base clipped from V and 2 bases from J, the junction kept 10 bases outside the gene matches. CDR1 and CDR2 (germline): SGHTA, FQGNSA. The CDR3 loop spans 18 amino acids. CDR3 residues: CASSLELPGQGSTDTQYF. The CDR3 bases are TGTGCCAGCAGCTTAGAACTTCCGGGACAGGGTTCCACAGATACGCAGTATTTT.

J is TRBJ1-2 and V is TRBV6-5, with TRBD1 matching over 7 bases. This CDR3 is 12 amino acids long. The V gene end was trimmed by 4 bases and the J gene end by 8 bases; junction bases not matched to a gene: 4. Germline values: CDR1 MNHEY, CDR2 SVGAGI. In nucleotides, the CDR3 is TGTGCCAGCAGTTCAGGGGGAATGGGCTACACCTTC. Translated: CASSSGGMGYTF.

This chain uses TRBV12-5 with TRBJ2-5; 8 bases fit TRBD1. This CDR3 region has 13 residues. V was clipped by 1 base and J by 6 bases; unmatched bases: 1. Per germline, CDR1 LGHNT and CDR2 FRNRAP. CDR3 region: CASGLAGGKTQYF. DNA for the CDR3: TGTGCTAGTGGTTTGGCAGGGGGCAAGACCCAGTACTTC.

This chain links TRBV5-1 with TRBJ2-1; TRBD1 aligns across 10 bases. The germline CDR1 and CDR2 sequences are SGHRS and YFSETQ. Trimming removed 3 bases from V and 4 bases from J; junction bases left unmatched: 4. The CDR3 consists of 15 residues. The CDR3 region has the DNA TGCGCCAGCAGCTGGAGGGACAGGGGTTACAATGAGCAGTTCTTC. Translation: CASSWRDRGYNEQFF.

This chain connects TRBV24-1 to TRBJ2-3, with D tentatively TRBD2 (5 bases). This CDR3 contains 18 residues. Germline V gene lookup returns CDR1 KGHDR and CDR2 SFDVKD. Trimming pared 3 bases from V and 0 bases from J, leaving 18 bases between. This chain's CDR3 is CATSDPLGGGSSTDTQYF. For the CDR3, the DNA is TGTGCCACCAGTGATCCGCTAGGTGGAGGATCTAGCACAGATACGCAGTATTTT.

J is TRBJ2-1 and V is TRBV19, with D maybe TRBD2 (6 bases). V lost 3 bases and J lost 9, with 18 bases in between. The CDR3 covers 15 residues. CDR1 is LNHDA and CDR2 is SQIVND in the germline V gene (reference sequence). The CDR3 here is CASSMYQGGVGEQFF. The CDR3 DNA reads TGTGCCAGTAGTATGTACCAGGGAGGCGTTGGTGAGCAGTTCTTC.

The CDR3: CASSLTLNRETQYF. CDR3 sequence (DNA): TGTGCCAGCAGTCTGACTTTAAACCGCGAGACCCAGTACTTC. V gene TRBV3-1 (or the pseudogene TRBV3-2) combines with J gene TRBJ2-5; D is ambiguous. The V gene lost 6 bases and the J gene lost 5 bases, with 16 bases spanning the gap. Looked up from germline, CDR1 is LGHDT and CDR2 is YNNKEL (reference sequence). There are 14 residues in the CDR3.

The chain recombines TRBV28 with TRBJ1-2; D may be TRBD1 (5 bases). The CDR3 spans 14 residues. The ends were cut back, 3 bases at V and 5 bases at J, with 13 bases in the middle. CDR1 is MDHEN and CDR2 is SYDVKM in the germline V gene. In nucleotides, the CDR3 is TGTGCCAGCAGTTTTAAGGGACTGCTGTATGGCTACACCTTC. Protein product: CASSFKGLLYGYTF.

The chain joins TRBV5-8 to TRBJ1-4; no firm D call. With 7 bases removed from V and 0 bases from J, the gap between germline ends came to 10 bases. Germline V gene data show CDR1 as SGHTS and CDR2 as YDEGEE. The CDR3 has 14 residues. CDR3 residues: CASARGATNEKLFF. The CDR3 DNA is TGTGCCAGCGCCCGGGGAGCAACTAATGAAAAACTGTTTTTT.

This chain joins TRBV18 and TRBJ2-3; D is possibly TRBD1 (5 bases). V was pared by 3 bases and J by 2 bases, with 9 bases between. CDR1 and CDR2 from the germline V gene are KGHSH and LQKENI. The CDR3 contains 14 residues. The CDR3: CASSPTGHTDTQYF. CDR3 nucleotide sequence: TGTGCCAGCTCACCCACTGGACACACAGATACGCAGTATTTT. The full variable domain, its missing parts supplied by reference TRBV18 and TRBJ2-3, is NAGVMQNPRHLVRRRGQEARLRCSPMKGHSHVYWYRQLPEEGLKFMVYLQKENIIDESGMPKERFSAEFPKEGPSILRIQQVVRGDSAAYFCASSPTGHTDTQYFGPGTRLTVL.

The chain has TRBV18 and TRBJ1-5; D unresolved. Trimming cost V 2 bases and J 4 bases, with 3 bases left between them. The CDR3 spans 12 residues. Germline CDR1 KGHSH, CDR2 LQKENI. The DNA of the CDR3 is TGTGCCAGCTCACCAGAGAATCAGCCCCAGCATTTT. Its translation: CASSPENQPQHF.

This clone was observed a few times. The CDR3 nucleotides are TGTGCCAGCAGTTTCCGGGGTTTCAATCAGCCCCAGCATTTT. Translated, it gives CASSFRGFNQPQHF. The rearrangement uses TRBV27 and TRBJ1-5; D remains unclear. Germline lookup yields CDR1 MNHEY and CDR2 SMNVEV (reference sequence). V lost 3 bases, J lost 3 bases, and 9 bases lay in between. CDR3 length equals 14 residues.

The CDR3 loop reads CASSLGRQGDGYTF. CDR3 bases: TGTGCCAGCAGCTTAGGACGGCAGGGTGATGGCTACACCTTC. This chain links TRBV11-2 with TRBJ1-2; tentatively, D is TRBD1 (5 bases). V shed 1 base and J shed 6 bases, with 12 bases lying between them. Germline V gene data show CDR1 as SGHAT and CDR2 as FQNNGV. The CDR3 sequence is 14 residues long.

This CDR3 reads CASSQHPPDTTVEAFF. The CDR3 region has the DNA TGCGCCAGCAGCCAACACCCCCCGGACACCACGGTTGAAGCTTTCTTT. The chain joins TRBV4-1 to TRBJ1-1; D perhaps matches TRBD1 (5 bases). Germline assignment: CDR1 MGHRA and CDR2 YSYEKL. V was clipped by 2 bases and J by 7 bases, with 20 bases between them. The CDR3 is 16 residues long.

The rearrangement uses TRBV27 and TRBJ2-1; D ambiguous. CDR1 is MNHEY, CDR2 SMNVEV, per germline (reference sequence). This CDR3 has 13 amino acids. V shed 2 bases and J shed 3 bases, with 5 bases lying between them. CDR3 DNA: TGTGCCAGCAGTTTAGGCCTCTACAATGAGCAGTTCTTC. Amino acids: CASSLGLYNEQFF.

V and J are TRBV5-1 and TRBJ2-7, with 11 positions matching TRBD2. The CDR3 is made up of 15 amino acids. CDR1 is SGHRS and CDR2 is YFSETQ in the germline V gene. V lost 4 bases, J lost 3 bases, and 6 bases stayed unmatched. The CDR3 loop reads CASSPTSGIVYEQYF. The CDR3 nucleotides read TGCGCCAGCAGCCCGACTAGCGGGATAGTCTACGAGCAGTACTTC.